The sequence of this TCR beta chain was determined in a study of blood T cell repertoires in COVID-19. The protocol was immunoSEQ multiplex PCR, while the TCRdb copy is restricted to in-frame clones and leaves out a portion. This repertoire shows 200,000 to 250,000 clones, roughly four fifths found once; its top ten account for 5.2%. Patients in Seattle were enrolled during active infection, then followed longitudinally. The CDR3 sequence is 14 residues long. The germline V gene has CDR1 LGHDT and CDR2 YNNKEL (reference sequence). J was trimmed by 6 bases and V by 5 bases; bases with no gene match: 7.

This receptor was obtained from a woman in her 70s with COVID-19, enrolled during active disease. The sequencing sample was made of peripheral blood. This chain joins TRBV3-1 (or the pseudogene TRBV3-2) and TRBJ1-1, with 9 positions matching TRBD1. The CDR3 coding sequence is TGTGCCAGCAGCACGGACAGGGGAGGACCTGAAGCTTTCTTT. It specifies CASSTDRGGPEAFF.